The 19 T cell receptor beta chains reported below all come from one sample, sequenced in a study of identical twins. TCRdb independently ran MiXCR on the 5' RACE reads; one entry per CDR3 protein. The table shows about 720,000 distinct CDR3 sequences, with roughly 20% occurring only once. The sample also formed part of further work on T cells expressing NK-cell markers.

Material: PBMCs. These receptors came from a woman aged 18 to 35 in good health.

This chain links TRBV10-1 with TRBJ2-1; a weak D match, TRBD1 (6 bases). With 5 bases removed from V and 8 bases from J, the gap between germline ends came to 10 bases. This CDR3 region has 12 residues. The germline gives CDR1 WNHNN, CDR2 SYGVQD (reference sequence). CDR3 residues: CASSRTVDEQFF. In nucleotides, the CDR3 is TGCGCCAGCAGTAGGACAGTCGATGAGCAGTTCTTC.

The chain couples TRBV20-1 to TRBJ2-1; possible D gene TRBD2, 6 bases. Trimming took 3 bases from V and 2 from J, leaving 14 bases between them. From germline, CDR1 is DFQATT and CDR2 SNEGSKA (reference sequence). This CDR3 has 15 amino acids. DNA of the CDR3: TGCAGTGCTAGCGGTTCGGAGGGCGCCTACAATGAGCAGTTCTTC. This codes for CSASGSEGAYNEQFF.

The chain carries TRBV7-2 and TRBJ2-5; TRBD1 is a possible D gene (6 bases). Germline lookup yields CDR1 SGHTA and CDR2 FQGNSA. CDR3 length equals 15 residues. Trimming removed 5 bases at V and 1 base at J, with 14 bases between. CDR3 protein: CASSTGWGPQETQYF. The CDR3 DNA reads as TGTGCCAGCAGCACCGGCTGGGGGCCCCAAGAGACCCAGTACTTC.

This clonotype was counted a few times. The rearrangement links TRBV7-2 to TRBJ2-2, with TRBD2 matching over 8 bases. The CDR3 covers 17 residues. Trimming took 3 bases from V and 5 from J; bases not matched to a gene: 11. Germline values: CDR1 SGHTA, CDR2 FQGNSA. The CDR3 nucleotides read TGTGCCAGCAGCTTCCGGCCCGGGAGGGCTCGAACCGGGGAGCTGTTTTTT. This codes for CASSFRPGRARTGELFF.

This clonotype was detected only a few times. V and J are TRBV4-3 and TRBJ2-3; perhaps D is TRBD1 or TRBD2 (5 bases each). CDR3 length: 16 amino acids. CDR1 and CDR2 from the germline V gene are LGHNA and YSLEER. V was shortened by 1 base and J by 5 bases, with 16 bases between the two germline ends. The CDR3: CASSQVDGAGGDTQYF. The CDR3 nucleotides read TGCGCCAGCAGCCAAGTAGACGGGGCGGGTGGAGATACGCAGTATTTT.

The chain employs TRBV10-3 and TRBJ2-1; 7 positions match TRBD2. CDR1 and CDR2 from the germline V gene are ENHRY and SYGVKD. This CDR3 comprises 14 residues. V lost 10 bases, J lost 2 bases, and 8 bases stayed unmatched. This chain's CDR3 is CATRSGLAYNEQFF. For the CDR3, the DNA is TGTGCCACCAGAAGTGGACTAGCCTACAATGAGCAGTTCTTC.

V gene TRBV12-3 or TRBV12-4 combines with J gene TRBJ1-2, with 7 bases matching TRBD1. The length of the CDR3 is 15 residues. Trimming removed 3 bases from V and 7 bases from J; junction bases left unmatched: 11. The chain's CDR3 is CASSFKGRGTTGYTF. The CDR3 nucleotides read TGTGCCAGCAGTTTTAAAGGCAGGGGGACTACTGGCTACACCTTC.

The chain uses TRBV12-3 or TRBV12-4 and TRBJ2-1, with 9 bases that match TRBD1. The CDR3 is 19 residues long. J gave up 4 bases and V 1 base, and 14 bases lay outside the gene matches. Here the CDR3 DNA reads TGTGCCAGCAGTTTAGATCGGCAAGCGGGACAGGGATTATACAATGAGCAGTTCTTC. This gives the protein CASSLDRQAGQGLYNEQFF.

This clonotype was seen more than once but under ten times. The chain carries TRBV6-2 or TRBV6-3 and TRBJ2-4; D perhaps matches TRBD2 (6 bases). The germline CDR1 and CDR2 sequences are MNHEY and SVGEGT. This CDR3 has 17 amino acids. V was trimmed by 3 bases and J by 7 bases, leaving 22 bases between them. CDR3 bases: TGTGCCAGCAGTTATTTACCTTCCGGGACTTCTAGCAACATTCAGTACTTC. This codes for CASSYLPSGTSSNIQYF.

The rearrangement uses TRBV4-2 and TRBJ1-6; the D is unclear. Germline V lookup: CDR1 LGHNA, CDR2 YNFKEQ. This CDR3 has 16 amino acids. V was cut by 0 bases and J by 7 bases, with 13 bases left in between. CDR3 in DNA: TGTGCCAGCAGCCAAGATATCCGGGGTAGGAATTCACCCCTCCACTTT. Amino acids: CASSQDIRGRNSPLHF.

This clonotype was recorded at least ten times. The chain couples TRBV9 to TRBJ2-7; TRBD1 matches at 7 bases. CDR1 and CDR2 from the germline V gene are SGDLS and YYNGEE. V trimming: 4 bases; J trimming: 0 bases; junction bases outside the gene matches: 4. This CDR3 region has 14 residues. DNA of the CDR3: TGTGCCAGCAGCCCGACAGGGAGCTCCTACGAGCAGTACTTC. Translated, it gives CASSPTGSSYEQYF.

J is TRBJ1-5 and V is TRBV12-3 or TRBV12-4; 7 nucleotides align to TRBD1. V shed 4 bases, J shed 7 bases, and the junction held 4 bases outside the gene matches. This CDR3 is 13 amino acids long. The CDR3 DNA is TGTGCCAGCAGTTCGGGGACAGCCCAGCCCCAGCATTTT. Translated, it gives CASSSGTAQPQHF.

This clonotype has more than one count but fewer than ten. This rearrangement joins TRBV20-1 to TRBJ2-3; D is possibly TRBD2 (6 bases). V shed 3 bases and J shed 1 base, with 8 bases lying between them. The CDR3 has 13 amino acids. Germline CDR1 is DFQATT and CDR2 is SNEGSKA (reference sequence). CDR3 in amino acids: CSARIAGTDTQYF. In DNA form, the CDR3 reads TGCAGTGCTAGGATAGCGGGCACAGATACGCAGTATTTT.

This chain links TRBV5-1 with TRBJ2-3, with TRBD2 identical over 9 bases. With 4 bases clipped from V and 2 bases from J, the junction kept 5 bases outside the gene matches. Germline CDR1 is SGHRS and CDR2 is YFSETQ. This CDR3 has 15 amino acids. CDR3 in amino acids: CASSRGGAVTDTQYF. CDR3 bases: TGCGCCAGCAGCCGCGGGGGGGCTGTCACAGATACGCAGTATTTT. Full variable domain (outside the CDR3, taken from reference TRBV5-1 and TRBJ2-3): KAGVTQTPRYLIKTRGQQVTLSCSPISGHRSVSWYQQTPGQGLQFLFEYFSETQRNKGNFPGRFSGRQFSNSRSEMNVSTLELGDSALYLCASSRGGAVTDTQYFGPGTRLTVL.

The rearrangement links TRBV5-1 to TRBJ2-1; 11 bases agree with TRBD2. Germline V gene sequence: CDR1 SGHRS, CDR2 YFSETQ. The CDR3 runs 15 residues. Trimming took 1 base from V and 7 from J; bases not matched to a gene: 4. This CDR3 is CASSLLAGGENEQFF. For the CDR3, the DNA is TGCGCCAGCAGCTTGCTAGCGGGAGGCGAAAATGAGCAGTTCTTC.

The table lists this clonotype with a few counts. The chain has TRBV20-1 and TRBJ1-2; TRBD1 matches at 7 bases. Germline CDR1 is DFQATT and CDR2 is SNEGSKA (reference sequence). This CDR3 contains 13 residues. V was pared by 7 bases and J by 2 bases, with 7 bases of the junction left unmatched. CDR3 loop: CSGLQGQNYGYTF. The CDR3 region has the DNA TGCAGTGGCTTACAGGGACAGAACTATGGCTACACCTTC.

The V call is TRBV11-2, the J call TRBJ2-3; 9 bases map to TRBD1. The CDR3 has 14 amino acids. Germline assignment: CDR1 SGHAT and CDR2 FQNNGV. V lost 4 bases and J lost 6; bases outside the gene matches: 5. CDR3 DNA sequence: TGTGCCAGCAGCTCACAGGGGGCCTCCGATACGCAGTATTTT. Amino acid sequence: CASSSQGASDTQYF.

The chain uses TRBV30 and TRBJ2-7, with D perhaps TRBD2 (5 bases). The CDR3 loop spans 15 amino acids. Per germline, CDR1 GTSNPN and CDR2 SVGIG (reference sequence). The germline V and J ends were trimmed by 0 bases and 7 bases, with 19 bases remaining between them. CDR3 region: CAWSVKDLMVGEQYF. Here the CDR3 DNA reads TGTGCCTGGAGTGTAAAGGACTTGATGGTTGGAGAGCAGTACTTC.

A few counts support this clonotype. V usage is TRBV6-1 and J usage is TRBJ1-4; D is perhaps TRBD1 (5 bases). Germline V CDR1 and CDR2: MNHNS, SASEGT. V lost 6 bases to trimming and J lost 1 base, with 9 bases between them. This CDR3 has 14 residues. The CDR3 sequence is CASSKGLTNEKLFF. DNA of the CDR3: TGTGCCAGCAGCAAGGGGTTAACTAATGAAAAACTGTTTTTT.